These 3 T cell receptor beta chains share one sample of origin, sequenced in a study of CD8+ T cells in alopecia areata. cDNA serving as the sequencing template came from extracted, reverse transcribed RNA. TCRdb's table, derived via immunoSEQ multiplex PCR, lists solely in-frame clones and lacks some. This repertoire shows about 150,000 clones, approximately 53% found once; its top ten account for just under 20%. The sample here was CD8+ T cells sorted from blood, taken at week 0. These receptors all come from a human donor with alopecia areata.

V usage is TRBV30 and J usage is TRBJ1-1, with TRBD1 as a possible D gene (5 bases). The CDR3 is made up of 13 amino acids. Trimming pared 6 bases from V and 4 bases from J, leaving 15 bases between. Looked up from germline, CDR1 is GTSNPN and CDR2 is SVGIG (reference sequence). This chain's CDR3 is CACQGLRGTEAFF. As DNA, the CDR3 is TGTGCCTGTCAGGGACTAAGGGGCACTGAAGCTTTCTTT.

The chain has TRBV7-3 and TRBJ2-1; the match to TRBD1 covers 10 bases. The ends lost 8 bases at V and 5 bases at J; junction bases unmatched: 9. The CDR3 length is 15 residues. Germline CDR1 and CDR2: SGHTA and FQGTGA. In DNA form, the CDR3 reads TGTGCCAGCCTCCCGACAGGGGGCAAGAACAATGAGCAGTTCTTC. Its protein is CASLPTGGKNNEQFF. The variable domain in full, with the rest retrieved from reference TRBV7-3 and TRBJ2-1, is GAGVSQTPSNKVTEKGKYVELRCDPISGHTALYWYRQSLGQGPEFLIYFQGTGAADDSGLPNDRFFAVRPEGSVSTLKIQRTERGDSAVYLCASLPTGGKNNEQFFGPGTRLTVL.

This clone was detected a few times. The chain employs TRBV7-6 and TRBJ2-3, with TRBD2 matching 12 bases. This CDR3 is built from 17 residues. V lost 1 base and J lost 1; bases outside the gene matches: 3. In germline, CDR1 is SGHVS, CDR2 FNYEAQ. In DNA form, the CDR3 reads TGTGCCAGCAGCTTAGGACTAGCGGGGGAAGGCACAGATACGCAGTATTTT. This sequence encodes CASSLGLAGEGTDTQYF.